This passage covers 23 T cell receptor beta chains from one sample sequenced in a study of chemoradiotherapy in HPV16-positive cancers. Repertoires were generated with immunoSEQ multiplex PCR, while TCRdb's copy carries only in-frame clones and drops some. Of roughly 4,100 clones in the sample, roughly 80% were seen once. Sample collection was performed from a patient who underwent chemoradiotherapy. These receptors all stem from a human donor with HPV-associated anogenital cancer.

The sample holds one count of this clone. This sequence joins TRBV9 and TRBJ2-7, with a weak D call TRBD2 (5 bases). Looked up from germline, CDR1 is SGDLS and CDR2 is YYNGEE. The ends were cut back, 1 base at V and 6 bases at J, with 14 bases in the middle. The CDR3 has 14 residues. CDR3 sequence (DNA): TGTGCCAGCAGCGTATACGATCTCGGAGGCGAGCAGTACTTC. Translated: CASSVYDLGGEQYF.

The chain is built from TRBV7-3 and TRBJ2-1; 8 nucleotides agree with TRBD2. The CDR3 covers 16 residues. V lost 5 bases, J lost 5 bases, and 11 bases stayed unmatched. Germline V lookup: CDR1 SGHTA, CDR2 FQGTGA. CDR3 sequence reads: CASSLEGRGADNEQFF. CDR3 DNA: TGTGCCAGCAGCCTCGAGGGGCGGGGGGCTGACAATGAGCAGTTCTTC.

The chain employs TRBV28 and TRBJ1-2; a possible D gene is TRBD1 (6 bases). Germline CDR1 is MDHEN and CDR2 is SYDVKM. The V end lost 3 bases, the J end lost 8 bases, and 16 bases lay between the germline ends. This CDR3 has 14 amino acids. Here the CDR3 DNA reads TGTGCCAGCAGTTTGAATTCAGGGGTAGGAGGCTACACCTTC. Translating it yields CASSLNSGVGGYTF.

The DNA of the CDR3 is TGTGCCAGCAGTTACTCGCCACTAGCGGGGGGCTACGAGCAGTACTTC. This codes for CASSYSPLAGGYEQYF. The V gene is TRBV6-5, the J gene TRBJ2-7; 12 nucleotides line up with TRBD2. The CDR3 totals 16 residues. Germline CDR1 and CDR2: MNHEY and SVGAGI. The ends lost 0 bases at V and 3 bases at J; junction bases unmatched: 3.

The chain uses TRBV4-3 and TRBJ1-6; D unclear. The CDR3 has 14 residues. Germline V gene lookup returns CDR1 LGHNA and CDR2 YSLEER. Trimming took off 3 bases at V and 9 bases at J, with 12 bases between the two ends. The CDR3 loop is CASSQNPTFSPLHF. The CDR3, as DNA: TGCGCCAGCAGCCAGAACCCAACCTTTTCACCCCTCCACTTT.

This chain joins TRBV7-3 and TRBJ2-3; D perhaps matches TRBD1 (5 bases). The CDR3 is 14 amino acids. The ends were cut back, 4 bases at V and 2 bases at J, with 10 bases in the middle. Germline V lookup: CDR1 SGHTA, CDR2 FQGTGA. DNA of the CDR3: TGTGCCAGCAGCTCCATGGGGCCCACAGATACGCAGTATTTT. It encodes CASSSMGPTDTQYF.

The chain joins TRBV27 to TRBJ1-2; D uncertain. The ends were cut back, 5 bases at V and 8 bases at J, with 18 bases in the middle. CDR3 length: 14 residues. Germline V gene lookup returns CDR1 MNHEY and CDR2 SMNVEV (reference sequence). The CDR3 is CASSGRGLARGYTF. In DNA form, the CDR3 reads TGTGCCAGCAGTGGGCGGGGATTGGCGAGGGGCTACACCTTC.

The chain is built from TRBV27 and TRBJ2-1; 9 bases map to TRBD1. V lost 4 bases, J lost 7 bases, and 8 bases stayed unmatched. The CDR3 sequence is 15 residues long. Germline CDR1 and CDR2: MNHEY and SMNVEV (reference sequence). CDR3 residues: CASSSEQGAWNEQFF. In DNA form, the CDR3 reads TGTGCCAGCAGTTCTGAACAGGGGGCGTGGAATGAGCAGTTCTTC.

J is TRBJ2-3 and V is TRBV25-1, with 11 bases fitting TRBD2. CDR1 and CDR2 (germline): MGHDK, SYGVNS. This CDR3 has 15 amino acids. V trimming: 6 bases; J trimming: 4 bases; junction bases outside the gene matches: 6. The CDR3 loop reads CASSRASGGPDTQYF. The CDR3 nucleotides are TGTGCCAGCAGCAGAGCTAGCGGGGGGCCAGATACGCAGTATTTT.

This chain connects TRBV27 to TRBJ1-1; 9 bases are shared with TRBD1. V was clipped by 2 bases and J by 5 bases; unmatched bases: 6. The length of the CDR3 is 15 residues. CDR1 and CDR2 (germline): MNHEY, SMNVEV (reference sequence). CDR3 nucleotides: TGTGCCAGCAGTTTAAATGGACAGGGGTGGACTGAAGCTTTCTTT. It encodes CASSLNGQGWTEAFF.

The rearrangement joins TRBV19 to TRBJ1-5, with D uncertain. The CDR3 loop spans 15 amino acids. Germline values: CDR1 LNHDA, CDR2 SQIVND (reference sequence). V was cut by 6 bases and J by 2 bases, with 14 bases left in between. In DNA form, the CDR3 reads TGTGCCAGTAGCCCGACCTGGGGTGGCAATCAGCCCCAGCATTTT. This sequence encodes CASSPTWGGNQPQHF.

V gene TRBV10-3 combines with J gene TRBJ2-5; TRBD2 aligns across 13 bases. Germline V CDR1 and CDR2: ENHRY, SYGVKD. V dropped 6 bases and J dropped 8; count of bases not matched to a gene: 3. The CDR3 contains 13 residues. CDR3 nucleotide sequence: TGTGCCATCAGCGGACTAGCGGGGGAAACCCAGTACTTC. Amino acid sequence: CAISGLAGETQYF.

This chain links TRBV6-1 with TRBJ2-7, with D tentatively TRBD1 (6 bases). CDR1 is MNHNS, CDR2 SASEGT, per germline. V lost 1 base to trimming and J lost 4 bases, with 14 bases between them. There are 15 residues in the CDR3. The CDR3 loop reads CASSEGLSTGYEQYF. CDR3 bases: TGTGCCAGCAGTGAAGGGTTATCTACAGGGTACGAGCAGTACTTC.

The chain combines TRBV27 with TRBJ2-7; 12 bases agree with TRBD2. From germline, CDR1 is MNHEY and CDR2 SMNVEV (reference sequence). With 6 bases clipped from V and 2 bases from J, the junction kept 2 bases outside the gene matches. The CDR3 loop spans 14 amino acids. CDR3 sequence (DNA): TGTGCCAGCAGGACTAGCGGGGGAACCTACGAGCAGTACTTC. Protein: CASRTSGGTYEQYF.

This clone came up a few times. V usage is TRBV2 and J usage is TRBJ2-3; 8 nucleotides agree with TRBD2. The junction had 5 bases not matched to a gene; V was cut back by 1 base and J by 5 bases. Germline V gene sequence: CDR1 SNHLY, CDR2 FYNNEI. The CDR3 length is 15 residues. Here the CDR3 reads CASSEGRGGRDTQYF. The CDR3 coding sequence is TGTGCCAGCAGTGAAGGACGGGGGGGCAGAGATACGCAGTATTTT. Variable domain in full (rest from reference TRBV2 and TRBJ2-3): EPEVTQTPSHQVTQMGQEVILRCVPISNHLYFYWYRQILGQKVEFLVSFYNNEISEKSEIFDDQFSVERPDGSNFTLKIRSTKLEDSAMYFCASSEGRGGRDTQYFGPGTRLTVL.

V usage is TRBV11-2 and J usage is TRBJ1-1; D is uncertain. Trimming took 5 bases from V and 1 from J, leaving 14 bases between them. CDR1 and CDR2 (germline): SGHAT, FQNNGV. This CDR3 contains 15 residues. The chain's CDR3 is CASSPTNTKNTEAFF. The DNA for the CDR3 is TGTGCCAGCAGCCCAACAAACACGAAGAACACTGAAGCTTTCTTT.

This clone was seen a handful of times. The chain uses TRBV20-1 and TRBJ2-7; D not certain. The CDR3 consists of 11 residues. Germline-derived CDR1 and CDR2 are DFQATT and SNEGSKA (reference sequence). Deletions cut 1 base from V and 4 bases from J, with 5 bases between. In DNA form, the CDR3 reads TGCAGTGCTAGAGTAGGGTACGAGCAGTACTTC. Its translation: CSARVGYEQYF.

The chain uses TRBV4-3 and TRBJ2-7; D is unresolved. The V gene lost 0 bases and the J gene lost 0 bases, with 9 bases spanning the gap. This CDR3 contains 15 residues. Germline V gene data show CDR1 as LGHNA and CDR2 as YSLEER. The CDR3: CASSQELGYSYEQYF. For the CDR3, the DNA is TGCGCCAGCAGCCAAGAATTGGGGTACTCCTACGAGCAGTACTTC.

The DNA for the CDR3 is TGTGCCAGCAGCTTAGATAGTCCCAAAGGGTCCTTCTCCCCCTATGGCTACACCTTC. Translation gives CASSLDSPKGSFSPYGYTF. The chain links TRBV7-6 to TRBJ1-2; D is ambiguous. The CDR3 is 19 amino acids. Germline CDR1 is SGHVS and CDR2 is FNYEAQ. Trimming took 1 base from V and 4 from J, leaving 25 bases between them.

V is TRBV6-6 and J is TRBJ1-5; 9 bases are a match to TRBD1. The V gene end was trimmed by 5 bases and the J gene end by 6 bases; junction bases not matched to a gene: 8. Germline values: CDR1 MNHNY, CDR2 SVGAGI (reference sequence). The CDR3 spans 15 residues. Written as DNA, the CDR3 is TGTGCCAGCAGTATTACAGGGGGCCAGGGTCAGCCCCAGCATTTT. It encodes CASSITGGQGQPQHF.

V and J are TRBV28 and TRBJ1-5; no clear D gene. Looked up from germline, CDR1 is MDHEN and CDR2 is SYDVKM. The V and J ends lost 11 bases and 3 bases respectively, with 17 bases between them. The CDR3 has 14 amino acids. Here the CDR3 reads CASEVYRNNQPQHF. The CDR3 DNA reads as TGTGCCTCAGAAGTCTATAGGAACAATCAGCCCCAGCATTTT.

The CDR3 nucleotides are TGTGCCAGCATGTTCGGACAGGGCCCAACATCCTACGAGCAGTACTTC. The encoded protein is CASMFGQGPTSYEQYF. V usage is TRBV28 and J usage is TRBJ2-7; 8 bases are a match to TRBD1. V was clipped by 7 bases and J by 1 base; unmatched bases: 12. Germline CDR1 is MDHEN and CDR2 is SYDVKM. This CDR3 region has 16 residues.

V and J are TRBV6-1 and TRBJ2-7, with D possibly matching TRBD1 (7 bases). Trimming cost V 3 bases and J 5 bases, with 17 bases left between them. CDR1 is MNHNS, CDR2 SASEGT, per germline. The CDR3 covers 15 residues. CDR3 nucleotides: TGTGCCAGCAGTGACCCGGCAGGGGGGTTGAACGAGCAGTACTTC. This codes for CASSDPAGGLNEQYF.